This T cell receptor (beta chain) was obtained from a study of neurological immune-mediated disorders. Study findings and constraints: Private repertoires in all groups were suggested by the absence of shared CDR3 amino acid sequences among expanded clones across subjects. The level of TCR clonal expansion was highest in patients with HTLV-1-associated myelopathy and lowest in multiple sclerosis, where it fell below the level seen in healthy controls.

TCRdb re-derived calls from the 5' RACE reads in MiXCR, one entry per CDR3 protein. The data hold about 20,000 distinct CDR3 sequences, with around 14% observed a single time. Ten or more counts support this clonotype. The antigen remains unidentified. For the unsorted libraries, 2 million PBMCs stored at -80 C served as input. CDR3 length: 15 residues. Germline V gene data show CDR1 as MNHEY and CDR2 as SMNVEV (reference sequence). The junction had 14 bases not matched to a gene; V was cut back by 9 bases and J by 7 bases. Sequencing was carried out using PBMCs. The TCR comes from a female donor with HTLV-1-associated myelopathy (HAM/TSP). V is TRBV27 and J is TRBJ2-1, with 8 bases matching TRBD2. CDR3 in DNA: TGTGCCAGTTACCGGGGGTCGGGCGGGAGGAATGAGCAGTTCTTC. Encoded protein: CASYRGSGGRNEQFF.